Presented here are 28 T cell receptor beta chains from one specimen sequenced in a study of T-cell reconstitution after alpha-beta-depleted transplantation in children. Researchers prepared the TCRbeta library using unique molecular identifiers, the study reports. MiXCR, run by TCRdb on the PCR reads, gives a single entry per CDR3 protein. The sample includes 400,000 to 450,000 distinct CDR3 sequences, around two fifths seen only once; the top ten take approximately 30%. Sequencing used PBMCs, obtained before TCRalphabeta/CD19-depleted stem cell transplant. These receptors all come from a girl under 10 years old with aplastic anemia, due to receive a stem cell transplant.

This clonotype was counted only a few times. The J gene is TRBJ2-1, the V gene TRBV4-1; D is unclear. CDR1 and CDR2 from the germline V gene are MGHRA and YSYEKL. V shed 4 bases and J shed 0 bases, with 16 bases lying between them. The length of the CDR3 is 17 residues. This chain's CDR3 is CASSPFGALDSYNEQFF. The CDR3 bases are TGCGCCAGCAGCCCCTTCGGAGCTTTAGACTCCTACAATGAGCAGTTCTTC.

This clonotype has just one count. V gene TRBV4-3 combines with J gene TRBJ2-1, with D tentatively TRBD2 (6 bases). CDR3 length: 17 residues. Germline CDR1 reads LGHNA; CDR2 reads YSLEER. V gave up 0 bases and J gave up 9 bases, with 21 bases separating them. CDR3 coding DNA: TGCGCCAGCAGCCAAGATGGATTCGGAGGGCCCACTGGTGAGCAGTTCTTC. It yields the protein CASSQDGFGGPTGEQFF.

The V and J genes are TRBV20-1 and TRBJ1-2, with 7 bases matching TRBD1. CDR3 length equals 14 residues. Germline V gene data show CDR1 as DFQATT and CDR2 as SNEGSKA (reference sequence). Losses at the gene ends were 2 bases for V and 4 bases for J; bases not matched to a gene: 7. DNA of the CDR3: TGCAGTGCTAGATCAAAGACAGGGATCTATGGCTACACCTTC. It yields the protein CSARSKTGIYGYTF.

This clonotype was seen a few times. The chain joins TRBV7-3 to TRBJ2-1; TRBD1 is a possible D gene (5 bases). The CDR3 has 12 residues. The germline gives CDR1 SGHTA, CDR2 FQGTGA. V lost 5 bases and J 7 bases, leaving 9 bases between the germline ends. CDR3 residues: CASSTGPNEQFF. The CDR3 DNA reads TGTGCCAGCAGCACAGGACCTAATGAGCAGTTCTTC. Complete variable domain (other parts from reference TRBV7-3 and TRBJ2-1): GAGVSQTPSNKVTEKGKYVELRCDPISGHTALYWYRQSLGQGPEFLIYFQGTGAADDSGLPNDRFFAVRPEGSVSTLKIQRTERGDSAVYLCASSTGPNEQFFGPGTRLTVL.

The V and J genes are TRBV7-2 and TRBJ2-7; D possibly corresponds to TRBD2 (5 bases). Trimming removed 2 bases at V and 6 bases at J, with 11 bases between. CDR1 and CDR2 from the germline V gene are SGHTA and FQGNSA. The CDR3 covers 13 residues. The CDR3 DNA is TGTGCCAGCAGCTTAAAGTGGGAGCTCGAGCAGTACTTC. It codes for CASSLKWELEQYF.

The CDR3 reads CASSSTGVPNEQFF. The CDR3 coding sequence is TGTGCCAGCAGCTCGACAGGGGTCCCCAATGAGCAGTTCTTC. The chain has TRBV7-3 and TRBJ2-1; 8 bases line up with TRBD1. The CDR3 extends over 14 amino acids. Losses at the gene ends were 4 bases for V and 6 bases for J; bases not matched to a gene: 5. CDR1 SGHTA and CDR2 FQGTGA come from the germline V gene.

This clonotype has only a few counts. The chain has TRBV12-3 or TRBV12-4 and TRBJ2-3; D not certain. V gave up 2 bases and J gave up 6 bases, with 6 bases separating them. The CDR3 extends over 12 amino acids. The CDR3 DNA reads as TGTGCCAGCAGTTTACTGGTGGATACGCAGTATTTT. Its translation: CASSLLVDTQYF.

CDR3 in amino acids: CASSRSIGGETQYF. The CDR3, as DNA: TGCGCCAGCAGTCGGAGCATAGGGGGGGAGACCCAGTACTTC. The chain is built from TRBV5-1 and TRBJ2-5; D may be TRBD1 or TRBD2 (6 bases each). CDR1 is SGHRS and CDR2 is YFSETQ in the germline V gene. Deletions cut 5 bases from V and 5 bases from J, with 16 bases between. The CDR3 spans 14 residues.

The genes are TRBV20-1 and TRBJ2-7; 7 bases match TRBD2. J gave up 2 bases and V 3 bases, and 7 bases lay outside the gene matches. The length of the CDR3 is 14 residues. Germline V lookup: CDR1 DFQATT, CDR2 SNEGSKA (reference sequence). CDR3 region: CSASSRESPYEQYF. The CDR3 DNA reads as TGCAGTGCTAGCTCGCGGGAGAGTCCCTACGAGCAGTACTTC.

The chain carries TRBV5-1 and TRBJ2-2; 12 bases map to TRBD2. Germline V lookup: CDR1 SGHRS, CDR2 YFSETQ. V trimming: 4 bases; J trimming: 5 bases; junction bases outside the gene matches: 3. The CDR3 totals 15 residues. CDR3 in DNA: TGCGCCAGCAGCCGGACTAGCGGGATTACCGGGGAGCTGTTTTTT. Protein product: CASSRTSGITGELFF. The complete variable domain, with remaining parts taken from reference TRBV5-1 and TRBJ2-2, reads KAGVTQTPRYLIKTRGQQVTLSCSPISGHRSVSWYQQTPGQGLQFLFEYFSETQRNKGNFPGRFSGRQFSNSRSEMNVSTLELGDSALYLCASSRTSGITGELFFGEGSRLTVL.

This clonotype was detected many times. This chain links TRBV5-1 with TRBJ1-4; possible D gene TRBD1, 5 bases. The germline V gene encodes CDR1 SGHRS and CDR2 YFSETQ. This CDR3 is 15 amino acids long. V lost 2 bases and J lost 3, with 11 bases in between. CDR3 protein: CASSLSGAPNEKLFF. The CDR3 coding sequence is TGCGCCAGCAGCTTATCCGGGGCGCCTAATGAAAAACTGTTTTTT. The entire variable domain, with the rest obtained from reference TRBV5-1 and TRBJ1-4, is as follows: KAGVTQTPRYLIKTRGQQVTLSCSPISGHRSVSWYQQTPGQGLQFLFEYFSETQRNKGNFPGRFSGRQFSNSRSEMNVSTLELGDSALYLCASSLSGAPNEKLFFGSGTQLSVL.

The chain uses TRBV4-2 and TRBJ2-1; 7 bases are shared with TRBD2. Germline V gene sequence: CDR1 LGHNA, CDR2 YNFKEQ. After removal of 1 base from V and 3 bases from J, the junction contained 6 bases not matched to a gene. This CDR3 region has 16 residues. CDR3 sequence: CASSQGDGEGYNEQFF. CDR3 DNA: TGTGCCAGCAGCCAAGGGGACGGGGAGGGCTACAATGAGCAGTTCTTC.

The J gene is TRBJ2-2, the V gene TRBV12-3 or TRBV12-4; no clear D. The CDR3 runs to 13 residues. Trimming removed 4 bases at V and 2 bases at J, with 5 bases between. In DNA form, the CDR3 reads TGTGCCAGCAGTTACAGAAACACCGGGGAGCTGTTTTTT. Encoded protein: CASSYRNTGELFF.

The V and J genes are TRBV7-2 and TRBJ2-7; D not resolved. The CDR3 loop spans 13 amino acids. V was trimmed by 3 bases and J by 0 bases, leaving 6 bases between them. Germline V lookup: CDR1 SGHTA, CDR2 FQGNSA. The CDR3 protein is CASSLESSYEQYF. CDR3 DNA: TGTGCCAGCAGCTTGGAAAGCTCCTACGAGCAGTACTTC.

J is TRBJ2-1 and V is TRBV11-3, with 8 bases fitting TRBD2. CDR1 and CDR2 from the germline V gene are SGHNT and YENEEA. V dropped 9 bases and J dropped 4; count of bases not matched to a gene: 11. This CDR3 spans 15 amino acids. CDR3 nucleotide sequence: TGTGCCAGGGTCCTTGGCGGGAGGATTTACAATGAGCAGTTCTTC. Translated, it gives CARVLGGRIYNEQFF.

This clonotype was counted between two and nine times. The chain carries TRBV6-1 and TRBJ1-1, with 10 bases identical to TRBD1. The CDR3 is 14 amino acids. CDR1 and CDR2 (germline): MNHNS, SASEGT. The V segment lost 6 bases and the J segment 10 bases; nucleotides outside the gene matches: 11. The DNA of the CDR3 is TGTGCCAGCAGCCGGGGTGGGACAGGGGCCGTAGCTTTCTTT. Amino acid sequence: CASSRGGTGAVAFF.

The CDR3 DNA is TGTGCCAGCTCACCTCGCGTAGCGGGAGCAGTGGGCAATGAGCAGTTCTTC. Protein sequence: CASSPRVAGAVGNEQFF. The rearrangement joins TRBV18 to TRBJ2-1; 9 bases are shared with TRBD2. Germline lookup yields CDR1 KGHSH and CDR2 LQKENI. V gave up 3 bases and J gave up 6 bases; unmatched junction bases: 12. The CDR3 has 17 amino acids.

The table lists this clonotype with many counts. The J gene is TRBJ2-1, the V gene TRBV5-1; no reliable D call. V dropped 0 bases and J dropped 2 bases, with 9 bases sitting between them. The CDR3 sequence is 15 residues long. Germline CDR1 is SGHRS and CDR2 is YFSETQ. This chain's CDR3 is CASSLGRLPYNEQFF. The CDR3 region has the DNA TGCGCCAGCAGCTTGGGGCGGCTCCCCTACAATGAGCAGTTCTTC. The full variable domain, completed using reference TRBV5-1 and TRBJ2-1, is KAGVTQTPRYLIKTRGQQVTLSCSPISGHRSVSWYQQTPGQGLQFLFEYFSETQRNKGNFPGRFSGRQFSNSRSEMNVSTLELGDSALYLCASSLGRLPYNEQFFGPGTRLTVL.

This clonotype was observed a few times. The gene calls are TRBV7-9 and TRBJ1-1; maybe TRBD1 (5 bases). The CDR3 spans 17 residues. The V end was cut by 5 bases, the J end by 4 bases, with 23 bases between. Looked up from germline, CDR1 is SEHNR and CDR2 is FQNEAQ (reference sequence). The DNA for the CDR3 is TGTGCCAGCAGCCGTGGGGGAATCGGGGGGATGGGCACTGAAGCTTTCTTT. Protein product: CASSRGGIGGMGTEAFF.

In regard to this clonotype: A much larger clonotype is one base distant, so this may be a read error. V is TRBV12-3 or TRBV12-4 and J is TRBJ1-5, with a possible D match to TRBD1 (6 bases). V was clipped by 6 bases and J by 3 bases, with 9 bases between them. This CDR3 region has 13 residues. Here the CDR3 DNA reads TGTGCCAGCAGCCAGGGGATCAATCAGCCCCAGCATTTT. It translates to CASSQGINQPQHF.

The chain is built from TRBV20-1 and TRBJ2-7; 9 bases map to TRBD1. The CDR3 sequence is 16 residues long. V lost 6 bases to trimming and J lost 3 bases; unmatched junction nucleotides: 15. The germline V gene has CDR1 DFQATT and CDR2 SNEGSKA (reference sequence). CDR3 bases: TGCAGTGCAACGGGACAGGGTGGCGTAGCGGTCTACGAGCAGTACTTC. It is translated as CSATGQGGVAVYEQYF.

This clonotype was picked up many times. V and J are TRBV5-1 and TRBJ2-4, with 8 bases aligning to TRBD1. V was clipped by 7 bases and J by 6 bases; unmatched bases: 9. The CDR3 runs 14 residues. Germline V gene sequence: CDR1 SGHRS, CDR2 YFSETQ. The CDR3 protein is CASSNRGDVNIQYF. CDR3 in DNA: TGCGCCAGCTCTAACAGGGGGGATGTAAACATTCAGTACTTC.

By proportion, this clonotype is medium-sized (0.01 to 0.1%). The chain uses TRBV7-9 and TRBJ2-7; 8 bases agree with TRBD1. J was trimmed by 5 bases and V by 5 bases; bases with no gene match: 8. The germline CDR1 and CDR2 sequences are SEHNR and FQNEAQ (reference sequence). This CDR3 has 14 amino acids. Written as DNA, the CDR3 is TGTGCCAGCAGCAGGACAGGGACGCTCAACGAGCAGTACTTC. Protein: CASSRTGTLNEQYF.

This chain links TRBV9 with TRBJ2-3; 10 bases align to TRBD1. The CDR3 consists of 15 residues. The trim removed 3 bases at V and 4 bases at J, leaving 5 bases unmatched. Germline V gene lookup returns CDR1 SGDLS and CDR2 YYNGEE. Here the CDR3 DNA reads TGTGCCAGCAGCGCAACCGGGACAGGGGCAGATACGCAGTATTTT. Its translation: CASSATGTGADTQYF.

The sample holds many counts of this clonotype. The rearrangement joins TRBV29-1 to TRBJ2-1; D remains unclear. This CDR3 has 12 amino acids. Looked up from germline, CDR1 is SQVTM and CDR2 is ANQGSEA. Trimming pared 5 bases from V and 10 bases from J, leaving 15 bases between. Written as DNA, the CDR3 is TGCAGCGTTCGGCCTCCTGGGTACGAGCAGTTCTTC. It specifies CSVRPPGYEQFF.

The rearrangement joins TRBV5-1 to TRBJ2-3, with TRBD2 matching over 10 bases. The CDR3 loop spans 16 amino acids. V lost 4 bases, J lost 6 bases, and 11 bases stayed unmatched. Germline CDR1 is SGHRS and CDR2 is YFSETQ. The CDR3 is CASSMGERGGLDTQYF. The CDR3 bases are TGCGCCAGCAGCATGGGGGAGCGGGGGGGCCTTGATACGCAGTATTTT.

The CDR3: CAYGGREQYF. The CDR3, as DNA: TGTGCCTACGGGGGGCGCGAGCAGTACTTC. This chain links TRBV6-1 with TRBJ2-7; weak D call: TRBD2 (7 bases). Germline lookup yields CDR1 MNHNS and CDR2 SASEGT. The ends were cut back, 11 bases at V and 6 bases at J, with 11 bases in the middle. The CDR3 is made up of 10 amino acids.

At least ten counts were recorded for this clonotype. The chain's CDR3 is CASSGTVYGYTF. The CDR3 region has the DNA TGTGCCAGCAGCGGGACGGTCTATGGCTACACCTTC. J is TRBJ1-2 and V is TRBV5-6, with D perhaps matching TRBD1 (5 bases). This CDR3 has 12 residues. CDR1 SGHDT and CDR2 YYEEEE come from the germline V gene. V was clipped by 4 bases and J by 4 bases, with 8 bases between them.